This record covers a single T cell receptor (beta chain). Unique molecular identifiers were incorporated during preparation of the TCRbeta library. MiXCR, run by TCRdb on the PCR reads, gives a single entry per CDR3 protein. The sample carries around 120,000 distinct CDR3 sequences, approximately 22% recorded once. This entry is derived from a study of T-cell reconstitution after alpha-beta-depleted transplantation in children. The CDR3 is made up of 15 amino acids. The ends lost 4 bases at V and 6 bases at J; junction bases unmatched: 8. Germline V CDR1 and CDR2: SEHNR, FQNEAQ (reference sequence). The J gene is TRBJ2-1, the V gene TRBV7-9; 8 nucleotides agree with TRBD2. The sequence was obtained from a male patient between 2 and 9 years old who had a stem cell transplant for chronic granulomatous disease, so the T cells may come from the graft donor. The sequences come from PBMCs, mostly from graft donor cells, collected 180 days after TCRalphabeta/CD19-depleted stem cell transplant. CDR3 sequence (DNA): TGTGCCAGCAGCTCCCTAGCGGGTGGCCGCAATGAGCAGTTCTTC. Amino acids: CASSSLAGGRNEQFF. The entire variable domain, with the rest obtained from reference TRBV7-9 and TRBJ2-1, is as follows: DTGVSQNPRHKITKRGQNVTFRCDPISEHNRLYWYRQTLGQGPEFLTYFQNEAQLEKSRLLSDRFSAERPKGSFSTLEIQRTEQGDSAMYLCASSSLAGGRNEQFFGPGTRLTVL.